What follows are 32 T cell receptor beta chains derived from one specimen sequenced in a study of T cell responses to AZD1222 COVID-19 vaccine. Repertoires were generated with immunoSEQ multiplex PCR, while TCRdb's copy carries only in-frame clones and drops some. In the table there are some 150,000 clones, 85% to 90% of which are singletons. This material consisted of peripheral blood, taken 28 days after the second dose of the MenACWY control vaccine. The receptors here all came from an adult who received the MenACWY meningococcal vaccine as a control.

The genes are TRBV11-2 and TRBJ2-1, with a possible D match to TRBD2 (5 bases). Germline loops: CDR1 SGHAT, CDR2 FQNNGV. CDR3 length equals 16 residues. V lost 5 bases and J 9 bases, leaving 23 bases between the germline ends. The CDR3, as DNA: TGTGCCAGCAGCCCCTCATTGACGGGCCCCGGAGGTGAGCAGTTCTTC. Translated: CASSPSLTGPGGEQFF.

The V and J genes are TRBV5-1 and TRBJ2-3; D unclear. The CDR3 covers 16 residues. V lost 0 bases to trimming and J lost 0 bases, with 11 bases between them. The V gene's germline CDR1 is SGHRS and CDR2 YFSETQ. The chain's CDR3 is CASSLGVVSSTDTQYF. In nucleotides, the CDR3 is TGCGCCAGCAGCTTGGGGGTCGTTTCTAGCACAGATACGCAGTATTTT.

V is TRBV4-1 and J is TRBJ1-4, with D possibly being TRBD1 (5 bases). V was shortened by 4 bases and J by 5 bases, with 11 bases between the two germline ends. Per germline, CDR1 MGHRA and CDR2 YSYEKL. CDR3 length: 14 residues. CDR3: CASSLGTPNEKLFF. CDR3 bases: TGCGCCAGCAGCCTGGGGACTCCGAATGAAAAACTGTTTTTT.

The chain employs TRBV28 and TRBJ1-2, with TRBD1 matching over 10 bases. The CDR3 is 16 residues long. V shed 6 bases and J 4 bases; nucleotides not matched to a gene: 11. Per germline, CDR1 MDHEN and CDR2 SYDVKM. DNA of the CDR3: TGTGCCAGCAGCCCATCGGGGACAGGGGTCCCCTATGGCTACACCTTC. Translated: CASSPSGTGVPYGYTF.

This chain links TRBV4-2 with TRBJ1-5; D is unclear. Trimming took 1 base from V and 8 from J, leaving 6 bases between them. CDR3 length equals 12 residues. Germline CDR1 and CDR2: LGHNA and YNFKEQ. CDR3 protein: CASSQGLEPQHF. CDR3 DNA sequence: TGTGCCAGCAGCCAAGGTCTGGAGCCCCAGCATTTT.

The chain combines TRBV5-1 with TRBJ2-7; TRBD2 matches at 11 bases. The V and J ends lost 8 bases and 6 bases, in that order; junction bases with no gene match: 7. CDR3 length equals 13 residues. Germline V gene sequence: CDR1 SGHRS, CDR2 YFSETQ. CDR3 sequence reads: CASTGTSGAEQYF. The DNA for the CDR3 is TGCGCCAGTACCGGGACTAGCGGAGCCGAGCAGTACTTC.

The V call is TRBV29-1, the J call TRBJ2-1, with TRBD2 identical over 13 bases. With V trimmed by 7 bases and J by 7 bases, 7 bases remained unmatched. Per the germline V gene, CDR1 is SQVTM and CDR2 is ANQGSEA. The CDR3 length is 14 residues. CDR3 sequence reads: CSEGLAGSKNEQFF. In DNA, the CDR3 is TGCAGCGAGGGACTAGCGGGATCGAAGAATGAGCAGTTCTTC.

The gene calls are TRBV28 and TRBJ1-3; 7 nucleotides line up with TRBD1. V lost 8 bases, J lost 3 bases, and 7 bases stayed unmatched. Germline CDR1 reads MDHEN; CDR2 reads SYDVKM. The CDR3 sequence is 14 residues long. CDR3 coding DNA: TGTGCCAGCCGCTTTTGGACAGGTGGAAACACCATATATTTT. Protein: CASRFWTGGNTIYF.

The chain has TRBV5-1 and TRBJ1-2, with a weak D call TRBD1 (6 bases). Germline loops: CDR1 SGHRS, CDR2 YFSETQ. Trimming cost V 1 base and J 12 bases, with 16 bases left between them. This CDR3 has 13 residues. In nucleotides, the CDR3 is TGCGCCAGCAGCTTGTCAAACAGGGAGTCTCACACCTTC. This encodes CASSLSNRESHTF.

The chain uses TRBV2 and TRBJ1-1; perhaps TRBD1 as D (5 bases). V was shortened by 2 bases and J by 4 bases, with 5 bases between the two germline ends. The CDR3 runs to 12 residues. Looked up from germline, CDR1 is SNHLY and CDR2 is FYNNEI. The CDR3 DNA follows: TGTGCCAGCAGTGAACAGGGCACTGAAGCTTTCTTT. Protein: CASSEQGTEAFF.

V is TRBV5-4 and J is TRBJ1-1, with D maybe TRBD1 (5 bases). Germline V gene sequence: CDR1 SGHNT, CDR2 YYREEE (reference sequence). V was cut by 2 bases and J by 6 bases, with 11 bases left in between. This CDR3 is 13 amino acids long. The CDR3 spells CASSFGTVPEAFF. CDR3 coding DNA: TGTGCCAGCAGCTTCGGGACGGTCCCTGAAGCTTTCTTT.

The chain carries TRBV7-2 and TRBJ1-3; 9 bases are shared with TRBD1. V shed 2 bases and J 6 bases; nucleotides not matched to a gene: 14. There are 18 residues in the CDR3. In germline, CDR1 is SGHTA, CDR2 FQGNSA. Here the CDR3 DNA reads TGTGCCAGCAGCTTAAAATCGCCCGTTTACAGGGGGCAAAACACCATATATTTT. Its translation is CASSLKSPVYRGQNTIYF.

The rearrangement joins TRBV5-1 to TRBJ1-6; D unresolved. Trimming removed 3 bases from V and 4 bases from J, with 8 bases in between. CDR3 length equals 14 residues. Germline assignment: CDR1 SGHRS and CDR2 YFSETQ. CDR3 nucleotide sequence: TGCGCCAGCAGCTCGGACGGATATAATTCACCCCTCCACTTT. Protein sequence: CASSSDGYNSPLHF.

This chain joins TRBV5-4 and TRBJ2-7, with 9 bases fitting TRBD2. Looked up from germline, CDR1 is SGHNT and CDR2 is YYREEE (reference sequence). J was trimmed by 9 bases and V by 4 bases; bases with no gene match: 11. This CDR3 comprises 14 residues. For the CDR3, the DNA is TGTGCCAGCAGCGGCGGGGGGGCGTCCCAGTGGCAGTACTTC. Protein: CASSGGGASQWQYF.

The chain is built from TRBV27 and TRBJ2-1, with D maybe TRBD1 (5 bases). V lost 2 bases and J lost 9, with 20 bases in between. Germline CDR1 MNHEY, CDR2 SMNVEV (reference sequence). This CDR3 comprises 16 residues. Written as DNA, the CDR3 is TGTGCCAGCAGTTTAATGGGTGACTCCGGGCAGGGTGAGCAGTTCTTC. It is translated as CASSLMGDSGQGEQFF.

J is TRBJ1-4 and V is TRBV6-2 or TRBV6-3, with D maybe TRBD1 (5 bases). The CDR3 is 13 amino acids. V was trimmed by 4 bases and J by 8 bases, leaving 11 bases between them. CDR1 and CDR2 from the germline V gene are MNHEY and SVGEGT. As DNA, the CDR3 is TGTGCCAGCAGTTTCCTGGACACCGAAAAACTGTTTTTT. Amino acids: CASSFLDTEKLFF.

The chain is built from TRBV30 and TRBJ1-5; D is uncertain. CDR3 length: 13 residues. In germline, CDR1 is GTSNPN, CDR2 SVGIG (reference sequence). Deletions cut 2 bases from V and 5 bases from J, with 10 bases between. CDR3 bases: TGTGCCTGGAGTTTGCAGGAAGATCAGCCCCAGCATTTT. Amino acid sequence: CAWSLQEDQPQHF.

This clone was seen once. The chain joins TRBV27 to TRBJ2-7, with D perhaps matching TRBD2 (7 bases). This CDR3 has 14 amino acids. Looked up from germline, CDR1 is MNHEY and CDR2 is SMNVEV (reference sequence). V lost 6 bases, J lost 6 bases, and 18 bases lay in between. The CDR3 DNA reads TGTGCCAGCAGGATTGACGCGGGGGCGGGCGAGCAGTACTTC. The encoded protein is CASRIDAGAGEQYF.

V is TRBV2 and J is TRBJ2-1; 9 bases match TRBD2. Germline V gene data show CDR1 as SNHLY and CDR2 as FYNNEI. Trimming took 6 bases from V and 2 from J; bases not matched to a gene: 8. This CDR3 has 16 amino acids. CDR3 amino acids: CASSANRLAAYNEQFF. Here the CDR3 DNA reads TGTGCCAGCAGCGCGAATAGACTAGCGGCCTACAATGAGCAGTTCTTC.

This clone was recorded once. V usage is TRBV7-3 and J usage is TRBJ2-1; D possibly corresponds to TRBD1 (5 bases). Trimming shortened V by 3 bases and J by 4 bases, and 7 bases separated the two germline ends. The CDR3 sequence is 13 residues long. CDR1 is SGHTA and CDR2 is FQGTGA in the germline V gene. In DNA form, the CDR3 reads TGTGCCAGCAGCTTTAACAGGTACAATGAGCAGTTCTTC. The encoded protein is CASSFNRYNEQFF.

V is TRBV28 and J is TRBJ1-1; D is unclear. Germline V gene data show CDR1 as MDHEN and CDR2 as SYDVKM. The CDR3 spans 12 residues. Trimming pared 5 bases from V and 8 bases from J, leaving 12 bases between. CDR3 sequence reads: CASSLRMREAFF. The DNA for the CDR3 is TGTGCCAGCAGTCTTAGGATGCGGGAAGCTTTCTTT. The variable domain in full, completed from reference TRBV28 and TRBJ1-1, reads DVKVTQSSRYLVKRTGEKVFLECVQDMDHENMFWYRQDPGLGLRLIYFSYDVKMKEKGDIPEGYSVSREKKERFSLILESASTNQTSMYLCASSLRMREAFFGQGTRLTVV.

The gene calls are TRBV28 and TRBJ2-4; 7 positions agree with TRBD1. V was clipped by 7 bases and J by 1 base; unmatched bases: 13. CDR3 length: 17 residues. Germline V gives CDR1 MDHEN, CDR2 SYDVKM. CDR3 region: CASMDVFGQAAKNIQYF. The CDR3 coding sequence is TGTGCCAGCATGGACGTCTTTGGACAGGCCGCCAAAAACATTCAGTACTTC.

J is TRBJ1-1 and V is TRBV18; D uncertain. The CDR3 contains 14 residues. From germline, CDR1 is KGHSH and CDR2 LQKENI. Between the trimmed V and J ends, which lost 0 bases and 0 bases, there was a span of 5 bases. The CDR3 spells CASSPPSVNTEAFF. The CDR3 nucleotides are TGTGCCAGCTCACCACCGTCGGTGAACACTGAAGCTTTCTTT.

The chain employs TRBV9 and TRBJ2-5; 7 bases line up with TRBD2. V shed 0 bases and J 4 bases; nucleotides not matched to a gene: 6. Germline loops: CDR1 SGDLS, CDR2 YYNGEE. The CDR3 length is 15 residues. As DNA, the CDR3 is TGTGCCAGCAGCGTAGCTGCGGGAGCCTCAGAGACCCAGTACTTC. As protein: CASSVAAGASETQYF.

The gene calls are TRBV7-2 and TRBJ1-5; D unresolved. CDR1 is SGHTA, CDR2 FQGNSA, per germline. V was cut by 0 bases and J by 6 bases, with 15 bases left in between. There are 16 residues in the CDR3. In DNA, the CDR3 is TGTGCCAGCAGCTTAGCTCGGGCCCGGACGGGTCAGCCCCAGCATTTT. Its translation: CASSLARARTGQPQHF.

The chain joins TRBV21-1 to TRBJ1-5; the table assigns TRBD1, which was not confirmed against the DNA. TRBV21-1 is described as a pseudogene. The CDR3 contains 16 residues. In DNA, the CDR3 is TGTGCCAGCAGGCCTAAACAGGGGTCGAGCAATCAGCCCCAGCATTTT. It translates to CASRPKQGSSNQPQHF.

V usage is TRBV4-1 and J usage is TRBJ2-6; the match to TRBD1 covers 10 bases. With 4 bases clipped from V and 0 bases from J, the junction kept 3 bases outside the gene matches. Germline CDR1 is MGHRA and CDR2 is YSYEKL. The CDR3 runs 17 residues. The CDR3 sequence: CASSRDRGYSGANVLTF. The CDR3, as DNA: TGCGCCAGCAGCCGGGACAGGGGCTACTCTGGGGCCAACGTCCTGACTTTC.

This clone was seen a handful of times. The V gene is TRBV28, the J gene TRBJ2-3; TRBD1 matches at 8 bases. CDR3 size: 15 residues. From germline, CDR1 is MDHEN and CDR2 SYDVKM. V shed 6 bases, J shed 2 bases, and the junction held 7 bases outside the gene matches. Here the CDR3 DNA reads TGTGCCAGCAGCCACGACAGGGGATACACAGATACGCAGTATTTT. Translation gives CASSHDRGYTDTQYF.

Remarks on this clone: Other DNA sequences of this sample code for an identical CDR3. This rearrangement joins TRBV28 to TRBJ2-7, with no clear D. The CDR3 has 12 residues. V was shortened by 2 bases and J by 2 bases, with 4 bases between the two germline ends. CDR1 is MDHEN and CDR2 is SYDVKM in the germline V gene. The chain's CDR3 is CASSLRPYEQYF. DNA for the CDR3: TGTGCCAGCAGTTTAAGGCCCTACGAGCAGTACTTC.

The chain links TRBV4-2 to TRBJ2-7, with TRBD2 identical over 12 bases. The CDR3 consists of 16 residues. Germline trimming cut 4 bases from V and 2 bases from J; bases unmatched to any gene: 6. Germline V gene sequence: CDR1 LGHNA, CDR2 YNFKEQ. The CDR3, as DNA: TGTGCCAGCAGCCTTTCGGGGACTAGCGGGCCCTACGAGCAGTACTTC. Translation: CASSLSGTSGPYEQYF.

This chain uses TRBV2 with TRBJ1-2; TRBD1 is a possible D gene (5 bases). From germline, CDR1 is SNHLY and CDR2 FYNNEI. The CDR3 sequence is 13 residues long. V gave up 7 bases and J gave up 4 bases, with 13 bases separating them. Here the CDR3 DNA reads TGTGCCAGCACGGAGGAACAGGTCTATGGCTACACCTTC. This codes for CASTEEQVYGYTF. The full variable domain, completed using reference TRBV2 and TRBJ1-2, is EPEVTQTPSHQVTQMGQEVILRCVPISNHLYFYWYRQILGQKVEFLVSFYNNEISEKSEIFDDQFSVERPDGSNFTLKIRSTKLEDSAMYFCASTEEQVYGYTFGSGTRLTVV.

The gene calls are TRBV7-9 and TRBJ2-1; D remains ambiguous. The CDR3 is 14 residues long. With 1 base removed from V and 5 bases from J, the gap between germline ends came to 9 bases. CDR1 and CDR2 from the germline V gene are SEHNR and FQNEAQ (reference sequence). CDR3 DNA: TGTGCCAGCAGCTTAGTGCGAACCAACAATGAGCAGTTCTTC. Residues: CASSLVRTNNEQFF. Looking up the rest from reference TRBV7-9 and TRBJ2-1 gives the full variable domain: DTGVSQNPRHKITKRGQNVTFRCDPISEHNRLYWYRQTLGQGPEFLTYFQNEAQLEKSRLLSDRFSAERPKGSFSTLEIQRTEQGDSAMYLCASSLVRTNNEQFFGPGTRLTVL.